The sequence of this T cell receptor (beta chain) was determined in a study of cytomegalovirus exposure and HLA in healthy donors. For the study at large: A prior analysis found 117 million unique TCR beta sequences from around 180 million T cells.

With 60 Vbeta and 13 Jbeta primers, the PCR was carried out. TCRdb's copy holds only in-frame clones and misses some; the assay was immunoSEQ multiplex PCR. Of 140,000 or so clones listed, around 75% are singletons. Comments on this clone: What it binds is not known. Other DNA variants within this sample encode the same CDR3.

Germline V gene lookup returns CDR1 SGHRS and CDR2 YFSETQ. With V trimmed by 2 bases and J by 5 bases, 12 bases remained unmatched. The CDR3 is 17 residues long. Whole-study results and caveats: TRBV6-2, TRBV6-3 and other indistinguishable V segments were excluded.

The source of this sequence is a woman in her 40s in good health and CMV-seronegative. The sample was PBMCs. The chain is built from TRBV5-1 and TRBJ2-2; 7 positions agree with TRBD1. DNA of the CDR3: TGCGCCAGCAGCTTTCTGAGGACGGGACAGAGAACCGGGGAGCTGTTTTTT. Amino acids: CASSFLRTGQRTGELFF.